Sequencing of this T cell receptor beta chain was carried out in a study of blood T cell repertoires in COVID-19. Study-level background: Samples taken during acute and convalescent COVID-19 were collected in the United States, Italy and Spain. Sources were T cells, B-cell-depleted T cells, or PBMCs; the material itself was cDNA or gDNA.

CDR3 length equals 15 residues. CDR1 and CDR2 from the germline V gene are MNHEY and SVGEGT. Trimming took 6 bases from V and 4 from J; bases not matched to a gene: 7. Method: immunoSEQ multiplex PCR; TCRdb's copy keeps in-frame clones and lacks some. The table lists 200,000 to 300,000 clones, more than 80% of them singletons, with around 6% in the top ten. The sequence derives from a human donor in a cohort sampled during active COVID-19. Sequencing used peripheral blood. The chain employs TRBV6-2 or TRBV6-3 and TRBJ2-7; 12 nucleotides align to TRBD2. The DNA of the CDR3 is TGTGCCAGCAGGCCTAGCGGGGGGGCCATATACGAGCAGTACTTC. It codes for CASRPSGGAIYEQYF.